The 15 T cell receptor beta chains in this list originate from one sample, sequenced in a study of blood T cell repertoires in COVID-19. The method was immunoSEQ multiplex PCR; TCRdb's version includes in-frame clones alone and lacks a portion of them. The table lists hundreds of thousands of clones, approximately 87% of them singletons. The material sequenced was PBMCs or T cells enriched from blood (not recorded which). These receptors came from a man aged 35 to 55 in a cohort exposed to, infected with or recovered from COVID-19 (not recorded which).

The V and J genes are TRBV29-1 and TRBJ1-4, with D unclear. Germline loops: CDR1 SQVTM, CDR2 ANQGSEA. Trimming pared 2 bases from V and 7 bases from J, leaving 11 bases between. The CDR3 extends over 13 amino acids. The CDR3 DNA reads as TGCAGCGTTGAATTGTACGGGATTGAAAAACTGTTTTTT. Translation gives CSVELYGIEKLFF.

The chain employs TRBV5-1 and TRBJ2-1, with D uncertain. V lost 0 bases to trimming and J lost 6 bases, with 10 bases between them. Per germline, CDR1 SGHRS and CDR2 YFSETQ. This CDR3 spans 14 amino acids. CDR3 in DNA: TGCGCCAGCAGCTTGGTAGGCCCGGGCAATGAGCAGTTCTTC. Translated, it gives CASSLVGPGNEQFF.

The gene calls are TRBV5-4 and TRBJ1-2; weak D call: TRBD1 (5 bases). V lost 0 bases, J lost 8 bases, and 14 bases lay in between. Germline V gives CDR1 SGHNT, CDR2 YYREEE (reference sequence). The CDR3 has 14 residues. CDR3 DNA sequence: TGTGCCAGCAGCTTGGGGGGCCAAGGGCGGGGCTACACCTTC. This gives the protein CASSLGGQGRGYTF.

The chain employs TRBV2 and TRBJ1-1, with 8 bases fitting TRBD1. Germline V lookup: CDR1 SNHLY, CDR2 FYNNEI. This CDR3 is built from 15 residues. Unmatched junction bases numbered 7, after V lost 6 bases and J lost 1 base. The CDR3 reads CASRLGTGQNTEAFF. CDR3 DNA: TGTGCCAGCAGGTTGGGGACAGGCCAGAACACTGAAGCTTTCTTT.

The rearrangement joins TRBV18 to TRBJ2-5, with D possibly matching TRBD2 (5 bases). CDR3 length: 16 amino acids. Per the germline V gene, CDR1 is KGHSH and CDR2 is LQKENI. The V gene lost 3 bases and the J gene lost 2 bases, with 16 bases spanning the gap. Here the CDR3 reads CASSPRGQTEQETQYF. The CDR3 bases are TGTGCCAGCTCACCGCGCGGGCAGACCGAGCAAGAGACCCAGTACTTC.

The chain joins TRBV5-4 to TRBJ2-7; 7 nucleotides match TRBD1. Per the germline V gene, CDR1 is SGHNT and CDR2 is YYREEE (reference sequence). V gave up 4 bases and J gave up 5 bases; unmatched junction bases: 9. The CDR3 extends over 14 amino acids. Written as DNA, the CDR3 is TGTGCCAGCAGCCCCGCGACAGGGTCGGACGAGCAGTACTTC. This codes for CASSPATGSDEQYF.

This clone was found once. The V call is TRBV28, the J call TRBJ1-4, with D possibly TRBD1 on 5 matching bases. The CDR3 has 16 residues. V was trimmed by 6 bases and J by 3 bases, leaving 17 bases between them. CDR1 MDHEN and CDR2 SYDVKM come from the germline V gene. The CDR3 nucleotides are TGTGCCAGCAGGCCCGGAGGGGCCAGGTCTAATGAAAAACTGTTTTTT. Translating it yields CASRPGGARSNEKLFF.

V is TRBV10-3 and J is TRBJ2-2; D unclear. Trimming left V 8 bases short and J 2 bases short, with 6 bases between. Germline V CDR1 and CDR2: ENHRY, SYGVKD. The CDR3 is made up of 12 amino acids. CDR3 region: CAIGGNTGELFF. The CDR3 DNA reads TGTGCCATCGGCGGCAACACCGGGGAGCTGTTTTTT.

The chain couples TRBV6-5 to TRBJ1-2; 7 bases match TRBD1. Looked up from germline, CDR1 is MNHEY and CDR2 is SVGAGI. This CDR3 comprises 13 residues. Trimming removed 6 bases from V and 4 bases from J; junction bases left unmatched: 5. The CDR3 DNA sequence: TGTGCCAGCAGAACAGGGGTGGCCTATGGCTACACCTTC. Translating gives CASRTGVAYGYTF.

This clone came up once. This chain uses TRBV28 with TRBJ2-7; 10 nucleotides agree with TRBD1. J was trimmed by 1 base and V by 4 bases; bases with no gene match: 4. Per the germline V gene, CDR1 is MDHEN and CDR2 is SYDVKM. CDR3 length equals 15 residues. CDR3 coding DNA: TGTGCCAGCAGTTCGACAGGGGGCAGGTCCTACGAGCAGTACTTC. It codes for CASSSTGGRSYEQYF. Based on the CDR3 plus reference TRBV28 and TRBJ2-7, the full variable domain is DVKVTQSSRYLVKRTGEKVFLECVQDMDHENMFWYRQDPGLGLRLIYFSYDVKMKEKGDIPEGYSVSREKKERFSLILESASTNQTSMYLCASSSTGGRSYEQYFGPGTRLTVT.

The J gene is TRBJ1-1, the V gene TRBV5-1; D might be TRBD1 (6 bases). The CDR3 has 15 amino acids. CDR1 and CDR2 from the germline V gene are SGHRS and YFSETQ. Trimming left V 0 bases short and J 4 bases short, with 13 bases between. The DNA of the CDR3 is TGCGCCAGCAGCTTGGCGAGGACAGTAGGCACTGAAGCTTTCTTT. Residues: CASSLARTVGTEAFF.

CDR3 sequence (DNA): TGTGCCAGCAGCGAGGGACTAGCGGGAGCCGGCTACGAGCAGTACTTC. Translating gives CASSEGLAGAGYEQYF. This rearrangement joins TRBV14 to TRBJ2-7; 14 positions match TRBD2. With V trimmed by 5 bases and J by 3 bases, 6 bases remained unmatched. Germline CDR1 reads SGHDN; CDR2 reads FVKESK. There are 16 residues in the CDR3.

This clone was found once. Here the CDR3 reads CASSSGTSRYNEQFF. The CDR3 nucleotides read TGTGCCAGCAGCTCGGGGACTAGCAGGTACAATGAGCAGTTCTTC. The chain uses TRBV7-2 and TRBJ2-1; 9 bases agree with TRBD2. The CDR3 has 15 residues. With 4 bases clipped from V and 4 bases from J, the junction kept 5 bases outside the gene matches. Germline V gene data show CDR1 as SGHTA and CDR2 as FQGNSA.

The V and J genes are TRBV10-2 and TRBJ2-2, with D unclear. The germline gives CDR1 WSHSY, CDR2 SAAADI. Trimming took off 6 bases at V and 6 bases at J, with 11 bases between the two ends. CDR3 length: 13 amino acids. The CDR3 loop reads CASRVVRAGELFF. In DNA, the CDR3 is TGCGCCAGCAGAGTGGTGAGAGCCGGGGAGCTGTTTTTT.

The gene calls are TRBV6-5 and TRBJ1-2; 7 bases fit TRBD1. The germline V gene encodes CDR1 MNHEY and CDR2 SVGAGI. CDR3 size: 14 residues. J was trimmed by 4 bases and V by 2 bases; bases with no gene match: 4. Here the CDR3 DNA reads TGTGCCAGCAGTTACCCGGGACAGTTCTATGGCTACACCTTC. It yields the protein CASSYPGQFYGYTF.